The 22 T cell receptor beta chains listed next were all sequenced from one sample in a study of T cells in Graves' hyperthyroidism and ophthalmopathy. There were TCR beta CDR3 regions amplified from RNA transcripts. With the HTBI primer set, the TCR CDR3 went through a first round of RT-PCR. MiXCR was run by TCRdb on the multiplex PCR reads, yielding one entry per CDR3 protein. The sample has 450,000 to 550,000 distinct CDR3 sequences; approximately 25% are singletons. The source material was blood. The receptors derive from a woman aged 30 to 39 with Graves' ophthalmopathy.

The gene calls are TRBV5-1 and TRBJ2-6, with 7 bases lining up with TRBD1. CDR1 SGHRS and CDR2 YFSETQ come from the germline V gene. This CDR3 is 17 amino acids long. The ends lost 0 bases at V and 0 bases at J; junction bases unmatched: 3. CDR3 nucleotides: TGCGCCAGCAGCTTGGGAGGGACAGCCTCTGGGGCCAACGTCCTGACTTTC. This codes for CASSLGGTASGANVLTF.

This clonotype showed up many times. V and J are TRBV12-3 or TRBV12-4 and TRBJ2-2; 9 bases match TRBD1. The CDR3 extends over 15 amino acids. V shed 5 bases, J shed 4 bases, and the junction held 5 bases outside the gene matches. This chain's CDR3 is CASSRQGVGTGELFF. The CDR3, as DNA: TGTGCCAGCAGTCGACAGGGGGTGGGCACCGGGGAGCTGTTTTTT.

Only a few counts were recorded for this clonotype. The chain links TRBV6-5 to TRBJ1-4, with TRBD1 matching 8 bases. The junction had 8 bases not matched to a gene; V was cut back by 2 bases and J by 9 bases. The CDR3 loop spans 15 amino acids. Per germline, CDR1 MNHEY and CDR2 SVGAGI. The chain's CDR3 is CASSYGQGASKKLFF. CDR3 nucleotides: TGTGCCAGCAGTTACGGGCAGGGGGCGAGTAAAAAACTGTTTTTT.

This clonotype was counted ten times or more. The chain employs TRBV5-1 and TRBJ1-1, with a weak D call TRBD1 (6 bases). Trimming took 1 base from V and 4 from J, leaving 17 bases between them. CDR1 is SGHRS and CDR2 is YFSETQ in the germline V gene. The CDR3 contains 16 residues. This chain's CDR3 is CASSLMEQGEGTEAFF. For the CDR3, the DNA is TGCGCCAGCAGCTTGATGGAACAGGGCGAGGGCACTGAAGCTTTCTTT.

At least ten counts were recorded for this clonotype. V gene TRBV12-3 or TRBV12-4 combines with J gene TRBJ1-2, with D perhaps TRBD1 (5 bases). V lost 7 bases, J lost 4 bases, and 19 bases lay in between. The CDR3 is 15 residues long. CDR3 protein: CASTLGTGGGYGYTF. In nucleotides, the CDR3 is TGTGCCAGCACCTTGGGGACGGGTGGGGGCTATGGCTACACCTTC.

The chain has TRBV4-3 and TRBJ2-7; D is perhaps TRBD1 (6 bases). Germline V gene lookup returns CDR1 LGHNA and CDR2 YSLEER. Trimming shortened V by 4 bases and J by 2 bases, and 15 bases separated the two germline ends. CDR3 length: 15 amino acids. Here the CDR3 DNA reads TGCGCCAGCAGCCTGAAGCAGGGGAGCCCCTACGAGCAGTACTTC. Translation: CASSLKQGSPYEQYF.

The CDR3 here is CASSLRESRRNQWPQHF. CDR3 DNA: TGTGCCAGCAGTTTAAGAGAAAGTCGGAGGAATCAGTGGCCCCAGCATTTT. The gene calls are TRBV28 and TRBJ1-5; D uncertain. CDR1 is MDHEN, CDR2 SYDVKM, per germline. Trimming pared 2 bases from V and 9 bases from J, leaving 23 bases between. The CDR3 length is 17 residues.

In its sample, this clonotype was seen many times. The genes are TRBV4-1 and TRBJ2-7; D perhaps matches TRBD2 (6 bases). CDR1 is MGHRA and CDR2 is YSYEKL in the germline V gene. Trimming stripped 3 bases from V and 6 bases from J, with 15 bases between. This CDR3 region has 14 residues. The CDR3 here is CASSQWTGVGEQYF. CDR3 sequence (DNA): TGCGCCAGCAGCCAGTGGACGGGAGTAGGCGAGCAGTACTTC.

This clonotype has ten or more counts. The V call is TRBV2, the J call TRBJ2-7; 8 bases line up with TRBD1. CDR1 and CDR2 from the germline V gene are SNHLY and FYNNEI. The CDR3 has 13 amino acids. J gave up 6 bases and V 7 bases, and 8 bases lay outside the gene matches. The CDR3 bases are TGTGCCAGCATTTGGGACAGGTTAGGCGAGCAGTACTTC. It is translated as CASIWDRLGEQYF.

This clonotype occurred many times. The chain employs TRBV6-1 and TRBJ1-1; D gene unclear. Germline assignment: CDR1 MNHNS and CDR2 SASEGT. V lost 4 bases to trimming and J lost 6 bases, with 12 bases between them. The CDR3 length is 13 residues. CDR3 nucleotide sequence: TGTGCCAGCAGTGGCTCCAACAGCCCTGAAGCTTTCTTT. The encoded protein is CASSGSNSPEAFF.

The chain couples TRBV27 to TRBJ1-1, with TRBD1 matching over 11 bases. Germline V gene lookup returns CDR1 MNHEY and CDR2 SMNVEV (reference sequence). This CDR3 comprises 17 residues. After removal of 4 bases from V and 1 base from J, the junction contained 8 bases not matched to a gene. CDR3 residues: CASSSSRTGGRNTEAFF. The CDR3, as DNA: TGTGCCAGCAGTTCCTCCCGGACAGGGGGCAGGAACACTGAAGCTTTCTTT.

This clonotype has ten or more counts. The CDR3 protein is CASSIGGSQETQYF. DNA for the CDR3: TGTGCCAGTAGTATAGGGGGGTCCCAAGAGACCCAGTACTTC. The chain combines TRBV19 with TRBJ2-5; the D gene could be TRBD1 or TRBD2 (5 bases each). Trimming left V 1 base short and J 1 base short, with 7 bases between. The CDR3 spans 14 residues. Germline assignment: CDR1 LNHDA and CDR2 SQIVND (reference sequence). The full variable domain, in which reference TRBV19 and TRBJ2-5 provide the parts outside the CDR3, is DGGITQSPKYLFRKEGQNVTLSCEQNLNHDAMYWYRQDPGQGLRLIYYSQIVNDFQKGDIAEGYSVSREKKESFPLTVTSAQKNPTAFYLCASSIGGSQETQYFGPGTRLLVL.

The V call is TRBV7-2, the J call TRBJ1-2; TRBD1 matches at 8 bases. This CDR3 has 14 residues. Germline V gene lookup returns CDR1 SGHTA and CDR2 FQGNSA. Unmatched junction bases numbered 3, after V lost 2 bases and J lost 4 bases. The CDR3 sequence is CASSLQGAVYGYTF. The CDR3, as DNA: TGTGCCAGCAGCTTACAGGGGGCTGTCTATGGCTACACCTTC.

This clonotype came up a few times. V and J are TRBV19 and TRBJ1-2, with 7 bases that match TRBD1. V shed 2 bases, J shed 4 bases, and the junction held 10 bases outside the gene matches. The length of the CDR3 is 16 residues. CDR1 and CDR2 (germline): LNHDA, SQIVND (reference sequence). The CDR3 sequence is CASSISPRGSSYGYTF. The CDR3 DNA follows: TGTGCCAGTAGTATATCCCCCAGGGGGAGTAGCTATGGCTACACCTTC.

This clonotype was seen at least ten times. The chain uses TRBV6-1 and TRBJ2-7; no clear D gene. In germline, CDR1 is MNHNS, CDR2 SASEGT. Between the trimmed V and J ends, which lost 2 bases and 2 bases, there was a span of 19 bases. CDR3 length: 17 amino acids. CDR3 in amino acids: CASSEPVMAFRAYEQYF. CDR3 in DNA: TGTGCCAGCAGTGAACCCGTAATGGCCTTCCGAGCCTACGAGCAGTACTTC.

The J gene is TRBJ2-7, the V gene TRBV6-2 or TRBV6-3, with D perhaps TRBD1 (5 bases). This CDR3 contains 14 residues. The ends were cut back, 6 bases at V and 2 bases at J, with 14 bases in the middle. CDR1 is MNHEY, CDR2 SVGEGT, per germline. The chain's CDR3 is CASRPTAPTYEQYF. For the CDR3, the DNA is TGTGCCAGCAGGCCGACAGCGCCGACCTACGAGCAGTACTTC.

This clonotype was observed many times. The chain has TRBV29-1 and TRBJ1-1; no firm D call. This CDR3 contains 13 residues. From germline, CDR1 is SQVTM and CDR2 ANQGSEA. Deletions cut 3 bases from V and 7 bases from J, with 15 bases between. The CDR3 is CSVDAEFYGEAFF. CDR3 nucleotide sequence: TGCAGCGTTGACGCCGAGTTTTACGGTGAAGCTTTCTTT.

The V call is TRBV6-1, the J call TRBJ2-7; weak D call: TRBD2 (5 bases). Germline assignment: CDR1 MNHNS and CDR2 SASEGT. V was pared by 2 bases and J by 2 bases, with 7 bases between. CDR3 length: 13 amino acids. The CDR3 sequence: CASSEWRAYEQYF. In nucleotides, the CDR3 is TGTGCCAGCAGTGAATGGCGGGCCTACGAGCAGTACTTC.

The chain is built from TRBV19 and TRBJ1-2; TRBD1 matches at 8 bases. The CDR3 has 15 residues. In germline, CDR1 is LNHDA, CDR2 SQIVND (reference sequence). The V segment lost 5 bases and the J segment 7 bases; nucleotides outside the gene matches: 12. The CDR3 DNA follows: TGTGCCAGTAGTGTCCCCTGGGGACAGGAAGCTGGCTACACCTTC. This translates into CASSVPWGQEAGYTF.

This clonotype was picked up many times. The J gene is TRBJ2-7, the V gene TRBV6-2 or TRBV6-3; D remains unclear. There are 13 residues in the CDR3. Germline CDR1 and CDR2: MNHEY and SVGEGT. V lost 6 bases and J 4 bases, leaving 13 bases between the germline ends. In nucleotides, the CDR3 is TGTGCCAGCAGAGAACCGGGTCCTTACGAGCAGTACTTC. Translating it yields CASREPGPYEQYF.

The genes are TRBV28 and TRBJ1-2; the match to TRBD1 covers 9 bases. Germline assignment: CDR1 MDHEN and CDR2 SYDVKM. This CDR3 spans 15 amino acids. With 1 base clipped from V and 8 bases from J, the junction kept 8 bases outside the gene matches. As DNA, the CDR3 is TGTGCCAGCAGTTTATTCACCGGGACAGGGAACGGCTACACCTTC. Translated, it gives CASSLFTGTGNGYTF.

Many counts were recorded for this clonotype. The J gene is TRBJ1-2, the V gene TRBV7-2; 7 positions match TRBD1. Trimming at V came to 3 bases and at J to 6 bases, leaving 7 bases not matched to a gene. The germline gives CDR1 SGHTA, CDR2 FQGNSA. The CDR3 extends over 14 amino acids. CDR3 loop: CASSLLRGTDGYTF. CDR3 DNA: TGTGCCAGCAGCTTGCTCCGGGGGACAGATGGCTACACCTTC.